These T cell receptor beta chains were read from a single sample in a study of cytomegalovirus exposure and HLA in healthy donors. The data were produced by immunoSEQ multiplex PCR, yet TCRdb's version contains in-frame clones alone and is incomplete. This sample lists 65,000 to 90,000 clones; its ten largest clones have roughly 2.4%. The sample was PBMCs. These receptors were taken from a female donor in good health and CMV-seropositive. Both conserved end residues are part of each CDR3.

TRBV19	CATLLPGDYGYTF
TRBV18	CASSRDGDSEAFF
TRBV6-1	CASRRAAGNTIYF
TRBV19	CASSILGQTGNQPQHF
TRBV28	CASSSERPGYGYTF
TRBV5-5	CASSSEGIANEKLFF
TRBV7-8	CASSLTSGVAYEQYF
TRBV6-5	CASSTGTGTGYTF
TRBV29-1	CSVQEWTRQGAWETQYF
TRBV7-9	CASSLAFLAADTQYF
TRBV13	CASSFLETGGGEQYF